This T cell receptor (beta chain) was sequenced in a study of memory CD4+ T cells and cytomegalovirus serostatus. This clone was found once. The antigen is unknown. Authors' data handling: After removing out-of-frame reads, over 2 million distinct TCRbeta sequences remained. Assay: immunoSEQ multiplex PCR; the TCRdb copy retains only in-frame clones and omits some. V and J calls plus clone size are reproduced from that table; the DNA served to infer D and trimming. The sample holds tens of thousands of clones, 82% seen once. Single viable CD3+CD4+CD8-CD45RO+ cells were sorted as the memory CD4+ T cells. V trimming: 3 bases; J trimming: 0 bases; junction bases outside the gene matches: 5. From germline, CDR1 is LNHNV and CDR2 YYDKDF (reference sequence). This CDR3 region has 18 residues. The study's findings and limits: About 40% of the 164 known CMV-associated TCRbeta sequences appeared in CD4+ memory.

The chain links TRBV15 to TRBJ1-6; 10 bases line up with TRBD1. Sequenced input: memory CD4+ T cells from blood. This sequence was found in an adult in good health and CMV-seronegative. In nucleotides, the CDR3 is TGTGCCACCAGCAGTGGGGACAGGGGAAGCTCCTATAATTCACCCCTCCACTTT. It is translated as CATSSGDRGSSYNSPLHF.